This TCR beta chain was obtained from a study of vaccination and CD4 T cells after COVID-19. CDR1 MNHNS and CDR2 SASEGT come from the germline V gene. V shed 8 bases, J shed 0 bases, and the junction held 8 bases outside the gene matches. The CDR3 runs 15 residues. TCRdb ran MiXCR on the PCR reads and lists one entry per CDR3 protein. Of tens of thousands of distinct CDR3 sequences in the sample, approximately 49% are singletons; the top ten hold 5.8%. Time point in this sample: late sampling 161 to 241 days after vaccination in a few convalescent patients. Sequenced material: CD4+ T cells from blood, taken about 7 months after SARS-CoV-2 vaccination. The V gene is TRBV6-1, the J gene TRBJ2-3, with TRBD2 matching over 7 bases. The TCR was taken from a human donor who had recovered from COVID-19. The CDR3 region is CASLPWEGSTDTQYF. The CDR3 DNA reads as TGTGCCAGCCTACCATGGGAGGGAAGCACAGATACGCAGTATTTT.